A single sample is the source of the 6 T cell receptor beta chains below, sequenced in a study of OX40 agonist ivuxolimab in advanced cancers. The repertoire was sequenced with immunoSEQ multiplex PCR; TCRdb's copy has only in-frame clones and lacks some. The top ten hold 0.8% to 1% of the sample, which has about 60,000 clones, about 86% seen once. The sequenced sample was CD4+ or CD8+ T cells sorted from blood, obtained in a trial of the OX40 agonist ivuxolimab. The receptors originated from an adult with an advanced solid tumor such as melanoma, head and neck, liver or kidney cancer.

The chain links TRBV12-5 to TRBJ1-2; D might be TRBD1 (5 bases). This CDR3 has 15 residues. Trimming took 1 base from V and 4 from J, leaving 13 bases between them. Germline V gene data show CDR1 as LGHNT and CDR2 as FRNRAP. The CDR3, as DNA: TGTGCTAGTGGTTTGGCAGGGCGAGAGGCCTATGGCTACACCTTC. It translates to CASGLAGREAYGYTF.

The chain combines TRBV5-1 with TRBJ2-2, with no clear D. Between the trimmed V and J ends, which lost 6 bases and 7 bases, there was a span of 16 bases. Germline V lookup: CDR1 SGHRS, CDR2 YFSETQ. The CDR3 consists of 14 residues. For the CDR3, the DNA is TGCGCCAGCAATATTGGAAACAAAGGCGGGGAGCTGTTTTTT. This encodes CASNIGNKGGELFF.

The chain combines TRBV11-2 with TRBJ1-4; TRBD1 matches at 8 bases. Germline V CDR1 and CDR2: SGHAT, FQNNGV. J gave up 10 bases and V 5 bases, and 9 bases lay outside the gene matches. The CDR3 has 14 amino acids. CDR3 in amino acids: CASSHIRTGRKLFF. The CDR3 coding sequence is TGTGCCAGCAGCCATATCCGGACAGGGAGAAAACTGTTTTTT.

The CDR3: CASSWLIETQYF. Here the CDR3 DNA reads TGTGCCAGCAGTTGGCTTATAGAGACCCAGTACTTC. The chain has TRBV2 and TRBJ2-5; unclear D gene. V lost 5 bases, J lost 4 bases, and 8 bases lay in between. The CDR3 extends over 12 amino acids. Germline CDR1 reads SNHLY; CDR2 reads FYNNEI.

CDR3 sequence: CASSLARTGELFF. CDR3 sequence (DNA): TGTGCCAGCAGCTTAGCCCGGACCGGGGAGCTGTTTTTT. The chain recombines TRBV7-9 with TRBJ2-2; D unclear. Germline assignment: CDR1 SEHNR and CDR2 FQNEAQ (reference sequence). The CDR3 runs to 13 residues. Trimming took off 0 bases at V and 5 bases at J, with 4 bases between the two ends.

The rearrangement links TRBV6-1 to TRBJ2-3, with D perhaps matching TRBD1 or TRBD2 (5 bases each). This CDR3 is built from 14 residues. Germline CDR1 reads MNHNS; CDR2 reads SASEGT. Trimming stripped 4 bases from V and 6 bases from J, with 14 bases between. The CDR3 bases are TGTGCCAGCAGTGGGGGACCCACGGTGGATACGCAGTATTTT. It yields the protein CASSGGPTVDTQYF.